This T cell receptor (beta chain) was documented in a study of early T cells in non-severe SARS-CoV-2 infection. Whole-study results and caveats: Matching results from VDJdb favored anti-spike CD8 responses, leaving private and CD4 specificities undetected.

Per the germline V gene, CDR1 is SEHNR and CDR2 is FQNEAQ (reference sequence). CDR3 size: 17 residues. V trimming: 0 bases; J trimming: 3 bases; junction bases outside the gene matches: 10. The protocol attached unique molecular identifiers to individual cDNA molecules. MiXCR, applied by TCRdb to the 5' RACE reads, yields one record per CDR3 protein. The sample includes 45,000 to 50,000 distinct CDR3 sequences, roughly 5.5% of them seen just once. Note on this clonotype: Antigen: not known.

The sample was whole blood. The chain couples TRBV7-9 to TRBJ2-5, with 7 bases that match TRBD1. The sequence derives from an adult who was a healthcare worker with PCR-confirmed SARS-CoV-2 infection or an uninfected control (not recorded which). As DNA, the CDR3 is TGTGCCAGCAGCTTAGCTCAGATCGGGACAGACAAAGAGACCCAGTACTTC. Amino acid sequence: CASSLAQIGTDKETQYF.